These 24 T cell receptor beta chains share one sample of origin, sequenced in a study of T cells after yellow fever vaccination. A single record per CDR3 protein comes from TCRdb applying MiXCR to the 5' RACE reads. The sample consists of approximately 550,000 distinct CDR3 sequences, roughly 21% of them appearing once. The sample here was PBMCs, taken 15 days after the yellow fever booster vaccination. These receptors were collected from a man aged 30 to 39 who received the YFV17D yellow fever vaccine.

The chain joins TRBV7-2 to TRBJ2-2; the match to TRBD2 covers 7 bases. The germline V gene has CDR1 SGHTA and CDR2 FQGNSA. The CDR3 is made up of 16 amino acids. The junction had 12 bases not matched to a gene; V was cut back by 5 bases and J by 6 bases. For the CDR3, the DNA is TGTGCCAGCAGCCCTCGGGGGGAGACCATCGCCGGGGAGCTGTTTTTT. It yields the protein CASSPRGETIAGELFF.

The chain uses TRBV12-3 or TRBV12-4 and TRBJ2-5, with 12 bases aligning to TRBD2. This CDR3 is built from 15 residues. With 5 bases clipped from V and 4 bases from J, the junction kept 5 bases outside the gene matches. CDR3 region: CASSRLAGVSETQYF. The CDR3 DNA sequence: TGTGCCAGCAGTCGACTAGCGGGAGTCTCAGAGACCCAGTACTTC.

The genes are TRBV4-1 and TRBJ2-3, with D possibly being TRBD2 (6 bases). Germline V gene data show CDR1 as MGHRA and CDR2 as YSYEKL. V gave up 1 base and J gave up 2 bases, with 10 bases separating them. The CDR3 is made up of 15 amino acids. CDR3: CASSQATGVTDTQYF. In DNA, the CDR3 is TGCGCCAGCAGCCAAGCCACGGGAGTCACAGATACGCAGTATTTT.

This sequence joins TRBV20-1 and TRBJ2-5; 8 nucleotides align to TRBD2. Germline V CDR1 and CDR2: DFQATT, SNEGSKA (reference sequence). After removal of 2 bases from V and 5 bases from J, the junction contained 4 bases not matched to a gene. The CDR3 is made up of 13 amino acids. The CDR3: CSARKSGSETQYF. The CDR3 nucleotides are TGCAGTGCTAGAAAAAGCGGGAGTGAGACCCAGTACTTC.

CDR3 sequence: CSPDPSPINEQFF. CDR3 DNA sequence: TGCAGTCCAGACCCATCCCCAATAAACGAGCAGTTCTTC. This chain connects TRBV20-1 to TRBJ2-1; D is undetermined. Looked up from germline, CDR1 is DFQATT and CDR2 is SNEGSKA (reference sequence). The CDR3 covers 13 residues. V lost 8 bases to trimming and J lost 10 bases, with 21 bases between them.

The chain recombines TRBV3-1 with TRBJ2-5, with D possibly being TRBD2 (5 bases). The CDR3 totals 15 residues. Between the trimmed V and J ends, which lost 3 bases and 6 bases, there was a span of 17 bases. Germline lookup yields CDR1 LGHDT and CDR2 YNNKEL (reference sequence). The CDR3 here is CASSQYGLSPQTQYF. CDR3 nucleotides: TGTGCCAGCAGCCAGTACGGACTTTCTCCGCAGACCCAGTACTTC.

The chain links TRBV20-1 to TRBJ2-7; D call uncertain. Between the trimmed V and J ends, which lost 1 base and 2 bases, there was a span of 12 bases. CDR3 size: 14 residues. Per the germline V gene, CDR1 is DFQATT and CDR2 is SNEGSKA (reference sequence). CDR3 region: CSARASRAPYEQYF. The CDR3 nucleotides read TGCAGTGCTAGAGCATCTAGGGCCCCCTACGAGCAGTACTTC.

V is TRBV7-8 and J is TRBJ2-7; D uncertain. The V and J ends lost 5 bases and 0 bases respectively, with 14 bases between them. Germline values: CDR1 SGHVS, CDR2 FQNEAQ. This CDR3 has 15 amino acids. The CDR3 reads CASSPDPTSSYEQYF. CDR3 bases: TGTGCCAGCAGCCCCGACCCGACGAGCTCCTACGAGCAGTACTTC.

V is TRBV30 and J is TRBJ1-5; D is undetermined. Germline V lookup: CDR1 GTSNPN, CDR2 SVGIG (reference sequence). The CDR3 spans 12 residues. V lost 0 bases to trimming and J lost 11 bases, with 11 bases between them. The DNA for the CDR3 is TGTGCCTGGAGTGTAAATCCTCCGACCCAGCATTTT. Translation: CAWSVNPPTQHF.

The chain employs TRBV20-1 and TRBJ2-1, with D unclear. Germline CDR1 reads DFQATT; CDR2 reads SNEGSKA (reference sequence). The CDR3 has 16 amino acids. V lost 4 bases and J lost 1, with 17 bases in between. For the CDR3, the DNA is TGCAGTGCTATAATCCGGAACTCCCAATCCTACAATGAGCAGTTCTTC. Translating it yields CSAIIRNSQSYNEQFF.

This clonotype showed up just a few times. The V gene is TRBV19, the J gene TRBJ2-1, with D hard to call. The V and J ends lost 1 base and 5 bases respectively, with 6 bases between them. The CDR3 loop spans 13 amino acids. Per the germline V gene, CDR1 is LNHDA and CDR2 is SQIVND (reference sequence). The CDR3 spells CASSIGVHNEQFF. For the CDR3, the DNA is TGTGCCAGTAGTATAGGGGTACACAATGAGCAGTTCTTC.

The chain combines TRBV12-3 or TRBV12-4 with TRBJ2-1; 9 nucleotides agree with TRBD2. This CDR3 region has 16 residues. After removal of 5 bases from V and 8 bases from J, the junction contained 13 bases not matched to a gene. CDR3 residues: CASSLSGTSLLHEQFF. The CDR3 DNA sequence: TGTGCCAGCAGTCTTTCCGGGACTAGCCTCCTCCATGAGCAGTTCTTC.

A few counts support this clonotype. The rearrangement uses TRBV19 and TRBJ2-5; maybe TRBD1 (6 bases). V dropped 3 bases and J dropped 1 base, with 15 bases sitting between them. Germline lookup yields CDR1 LNHDA and CDR2 SQIVND (reference sequence). This CDR3 region has 16 residues. The CDR3 loop is CASSIGVGAFQETQYF. The CDR3 coding sequence is TGTGCCAGTAGTATCGGAGTGGGGGCGTTCCAAGAGACCCAGTACTTC. The whole variable domain, filled in from reference TRBV19 and TRBJ2-5, reads DGGITQSPKYLFRKEGQNVTLSCEQNLNHDAMYWYRQDPGQGLRLIYYSQIVNDFQKGDIAEGYSVSREKKESFPLTVTSAQKNPTAFYLCASSIGVGAFQETQYFGPGTRLLVL.

The CDR3 spells CASSLIFGGVYEQYF. In DNA form, the CDR3 reads TGTGCCAGCAGTTTAATTTTCGGGGGTGTCTACGAGCAGTACTTC. This sequence joins TRBV28 and TRBJ2-7, with a tentative D call TRBD2 (6 bases). Germline CDR1 MDHEN, CDR2 SYDVKM. The V end lost 2 bases, the J end lost 3 bases, and 14 bases lay between the germline ends. The CDR3 has 15 amino acids.

The V gene is TRBV18, the J gene TRBJ2-3; possibly TRBD1 for D (6 bases). In germline, CDR1 is KGHSH, CDR2 LQKENI. With 3 bases removed from V and 4 bases from J, the gap between germline ends came to 8 bases. The CDR3 is made up of 13 amino acids. CDR3 bases: TGTGCCAGCTCACCTCGACAGGCAGATACGCAGTATTTT. It specifies CASSPRQADTQYF.

This clonotype was detected ten times or more. The chain uses TRBV24-1 and TRBJ2-1; D might be TRBD1 (6 bases). V was pared by 5 bases and J by 8 bases, with 12 bases between. The CDR3 length is 13 residues. CDR1 is KGHDR and CDR2 is SFDVKD in the germline V gene. The CDR3 nucleotides read TGTGCCACCAGTGGGATTGGGGGCCATGAGCAGTTCTTC. It yields the protein CATSGIGGHEQFF.

This clonotype showed up just a few times. V and J are TRBV12-3 or TRBV12-4 and TRBJ2-2; D tentatively reads TRBD1 or TRBD2 (5 bases each). The germline V and J ends were trimmed by 6 bases and 0 bases, with 17 bases remaining between them. The CDR3 covers 17 residues. The CDR3, as DNA: TGTGCCAGCAGCCCTACATTCGGGGCAGCGAACACCGGGGAGCTGTTTTTT. It yields the protein CASSPTFGAANTGELFF.

This rearrangement joins TRBV20-1 to TRBJ1-1, with D possibly matching TRBD1 (5 bases). V was pared by 6 bases and J by 0 bases, with 14 bases between. This CDR3 contains 14 residues. The germline gives CDR1 DFQATT, CDR2 SNEGSKA (reference sequence). DNA for the CDR3: TGCAGTGCCGTCCTCGGGGGTATGAACACTGAAGCTTTCTTT. Translation: CSAVLGGMNTEAFF.

The J gene is TRBJ2-7, the V gene TRBV28, with 11 bases identical to TRBD1. V dropped 5 bases and J dropped 4; count of bases not matched to a gene: 16. CDR1 and CDR2 (germline): MDHEN, SYDVKM. CDR3 length: 18 amino acids. As DNA, the CDR3 is TGTGCCAGCAGTCCTCGGGACAGGGGGGCAAAGAGCCCTTACGAGCAGTACTTC. Translated: CASSPRDRGAKSPYEQYF.

The chain couples TRBV27 to TRBJ1-5; 8 bases match TRBD1. This CDR3 has 13 amino acids. Germline loops: CDR1 MNHEY, CDR2 SMNVEV (reference sequence). J lost 5 bases, V lost 5 bases, and 2 bases had no gene match. CDR3 amino acids: CASSIQGDQPQHF. As DNA, the CDR3 is TGTGCCAGCAGTATACAGGGGGATCAGCCCCAGCATTTT.

This clonotype was seen once. Here the CDR3 reads CASSPIAGRTNTQYF. CDR3 DNA sequence: TGTGCCAGCAGCCCGATAGCGGGTCGAACGAATACGCAGTATTTT. This chain uses TRBV7-2 with TRBJ2-3, with TRBD2 matching 7 bases. The germline CDR1 and CDR2 sequences are SGHTA and FQGNSA. Losses at the gene ends were 5 bases for V and 7 bases for J; bases not matched to a gene: 12. The CDR3 is 15 residues long.

The genes are TRBV20-1 and TRBJ1-6; 9 nucleotides line up with TRBD1. The CDR3 extends over 15 amino acids. The germline V gene encodes CDR1 DFQATT and CDR2 SNEGSKA (reference sequence). Germline trimming cut 4 bases from V and 9 bases from J; bases unmatched to any gene: 10. CDR3 DNA sequence: TGCAGTGCTACGACAGGGGGTTTGGGAGGTTCACCCCTCCACTTT. Translated, it gives CSATTGGLGGSPLHF.

The chain combines TRBV5-1 with TRBJ2-5, with D hard to call. Germline CDR1 reads SGHRS; CDR2 reads YFSETQ. V lost 7 bases to trimming and J lost 5 bases, with 21 bases between them. This CDR3 has 15 residues. CDR3 residues: CASCRVGDPRETQYF. The DNA for the CDR3 is TGCGCCAGCTGCCGGGTTGGAGATCCGCGGGAGACCCAGTACTTC.

This clonotype was observed a few times. V gene TRBV24-1 combines with J gene TRBJ2-3, with D tentatively TRBD1 (5 bases). The CDR3 has 17 residues. Germline V gene data show CDR1 as KGHDR and CDR2 as SFDVKD. The V end lost 4 bases, the J end lost 2 bases, and 18 bases lay between the germline ends. The CDR3 sequence is CATSDRPGRTLTDTQYF. The CDR3 nucleotides read TGTGCCACCAGTGACCGTCCAGGGCGCACACTCACAGATACGCAGTATTTT.